Each of the 29 T cell receptor beta chains below was sequenced from the same sample in a study of vaccination and CD4 T cells after COVID-19. The treatment: approximately 9-day PBMC culture with coronavirus spike peptide pools or control peptides (ViraFEST assay). Oncomine TCR Beta short-read sequencing was applied to DNA from cultured CD4+ T cells. From the PCR reads, TCRdb called clonotypes with MiXCR, one entry per CDR3 protein. The sample yields about 7,200 distinct CDR3 sequences, 20% to 25% seen once. Their cognate antigens are unknown. The source was CD4+ T cells from blood, cultured in vitro, collected after SARS-CoV-2 vaccination. The origin of the receptors is a human donor who had recovered from COVID-19.

This clonotype is deemed medium-sized. The V call is TRBV20-1, the J call TRBJ1-2, with D possibly matching TRBD1 (5 bases). V gave up 6 bases and J gave up 0 bases, with 11 bases separating them. The CDR3 has 13 residues. The germline CDR1 and CDR2 sequences are DFQATT and SNEGSKA (reference sequence). The chain's CDR3 is CSAGATTNYGYTF. CDR3 nucleotide sequence: TGCAGTGCCGGGGCGACCACTAACTATGGCTACACCTTC.

Relative to its sample, this clonotype is medium-sized. The chain has TRBV7-2 and TRBJ2-1, with D hard to call. The CDR3 contains 13 residues. With 2 bases removed from V and 9 bases from J, the gap between germline ends came to 11 bases. Germline CDR1 reads SGHTA; CDR2 reads FQGNSA. The CDR3 nucleotides are TGTGCCAGCAGCTTAATCCAGCGTGGTGAGCAGTTCTTC. This encodes CASSLIQRGEQFF.

This clonotype was seen more than once but under ten times. The J gene is TRBJ1-2, the V gene TRBV2; D unresolved. CDR1 and CDR2 from the germline V gene are SNHLY and FYNNEI. This CDR3 has 13 amino acids. V was trimmed by 3 bases and J by 2 bases, leaving 7 bases between them. Written as DNA, the CDR3 is TGTGCCAGCAGTGATGGGAGGAACTATGGCTACACCTTC. This encodes CASSDGRNYGYTF.

This clonotype counts as medium-sized. This chain uses TRBV20-1 with TRBJ2-7; no definite D call. The CDR3 length is 13 residues. Germline lookup yields CDR1 DFQATT and CDR2 SNEGSKA (reference sequence). V lost 1 base, J lost 4 bases, and 11 bases lay in between. CDR3 residues: CSARGQRVYEQYF. The CDR3 region has the DNA TGCAGTGCTAGAGGGCAAAGGGTATACGAGCAGTACTTC.

This clonotype is medium-sized by share. This rearrangement joins TRBV20-1 to TRBJ1-6; 7 bases align to TRBD1. The CDR3 has 16 residues. The germline V gene has CDR1 DFQATT and CDR2 SNEGSKA (reference sequence). V lost 4 bases to trimming and J lost 9 bases; unmatched junction nucleotides: 15. The CDR3 bases are TGCAGTGCTAAGAGGGGACAGCGGGCCTATGGTTCACCCCTCCACTTT. Translated, it gives CSAKRGQRAYGSPLHF.

This clonotype is labeled medium-sized. The V and J genes are TRBV7-2 and TRBJ2-7; 8 nucleotides align to TRBD2. The CDR3 contains 16 residues. Germline CDR1 is SGHTA and CDR2 is FQGNSA. The junction had 11 bases not matched to a gene; V was cut back by 5 bases and J by 2 bases. In nucleotides, the CDR3 is TGTGCCAGCAGCCAAGGGGCCGGGACTAGAGCCTACGAGCAGTACTTC. It yields the protein CASSQGAGTRAYEQYF.

This chain connects TRBV12-1 to TRBJ1-5. TRBV12-1 is listed as a pseudogene. The CDR3 covers 12 residues. Here the CDR3 DNA reads TGTGCCAGCAGCTCGTGTAATCAGCCCCAGCATTTT. Protein: CASSSCNQPQHF.

Comment on this clonotype: One end of the junction is discordant with germline, which a read error may explain. This chain links TRBV25-1 with TRBJ1-1; D is unclear. The CDR3 sequence is 11 residues long. Germline assignment: CDR1 MGHDK and CDR2 SYGVNS. The CDR3 nucleotides read TGTGCCAGTAGAAAGAACACTGAAGCTCTCTTT. Translation gives CASRKNTEALF.

This clonotype has a handful of counts. The V call is TRBV5-4, the J call TRBJ2-5; D is perhaps TRBD2 (5 bases). Trimming cost V 4 bases and J 5 bases, with 18 bases left between them. Germline values: CDR1 SGHNT, CDR2 YYREEE (reference sequence). This CDR3 has 15 residues. The CDR3 loop reads CASSPRREGRETQYF. In nucleotides, the CDR3 is TGTGCCAGCAGCCCTCGGCGAGAGGGCCGGGAGACCCAGTACTTC.

The chain couples TRBV5-6 to TRBJ2-7; D unresolved. Between the trimmed V and J ends, which lost 0 bases and 3 bases, there was a span of 4 bases. Germline CDR1 reads SGHDT; CDR2 reads YYEEEE. CDR3 length equals 12 residues. CDR3 loop: CASSLAVYEQYF. The CDR3 DNA sequence: TGTGCCAGCAGCTTGGCCGTCTACGAGCAGTACTTC.

As concerns this clonotype: It may be a read error: a sequence one base away is much more abundant. J is TRBJ2-5 and V is TRBV6-1, with D perhaps TRBD1 or TRBD2 (5 bases each). The germline V and J ends were trimmed by 10 bases and 9 bases, with 18 bases remaining between them. Per the germline V gene, CDR1 is MNHNS and CDR2 is SASEGT. The length of the CDR3 is 12 residues. CDR3 sequence (DNA): TGTGCCAACAGCAGGGTGGGAGTGTCCCAGTACTTC. This gives the protein CANSRVGVSQYF.

This clonotype showed up just a few times. The chain recombines TRBV6-1 with TRBJ1-6, with a possible D match to TRBD1 (6 bases). The germline V and J ends were trimmed by 3 bases and 2 bases, with 8 bases remaining between them. Germline V gene lookup returns CDR1 MNHNS and CDR2 SASEGT. This CDR3 has 15 amino acids. Written as DNA, the CDR3 is TGTGCCAGCAGTGAGCGGGACACCTATAATTCACCCCTCCACTTT. It is translated as CASSERDTYNSPLHF.

Within the sample, this clonotype is medium-sized (0.01 to 0.1%). This chain links TRBV20-1 with TRBJ2-7; 10 positions agree with TRBD2. The CDR3 spans 15 residues. V lost 6 bases to trimming and J lost 3 bases; unmatched junction nucleotides: 11. The germline CDR1 and CDR2 sequences are DFQATT and SNEGSKA (reference sequence). CDR3 protein: CSAPLPLAGHYEQYF. CDR3 bases: TGCAGTGCACCCTTGCCACTAGCGGGGCACTACGAGCAGTACTTC.

The chain combines TRBV10-3 with TRBJ2-7; 11 nucleotides agree with TRBD2. CDR3 length: 16 residues. V shed 4 bases and J 1 base; nucleotides not matched to a gene: 6. Germline V lookup: CDR1 ENHRY, CDR2 SYGVKD. This CDR3 reads CAISALAGAVSYEQYF. The CDR3 DNA follows: TGTGCCATCAGTGCACTAGCGGGGGCTGTATCCTACGAGCAGTACTTC.

The rearrangement uses TRBV19 and TRBJ2-1; 14 bases are a match to TRBD2. The germline gives CDR1 LNHDA, CDR2 SQIVND (reference sequence). J gave up 9 bases and V 6 bases, and 4 bases lay outside the gene matches. This CDR3 is built from 14 residues. The chain's CDR3 is CASRGLAGDGEQFF. CDR3 coding DNA: TGTGCCAGTAGGGGACTAGCGGGAGATGGTGAGCAGTTCTTC.

By sample fraction, this clonotype is medium-sized (0.01 to 0.1%). The rearrangement links TRBV27 to TRBJ2-5, with 7 positions matching TRBD2. Germline V gene data show CDR1 as MNHEY and CDR2 as SMNVEV (reference sequence). V lost 5 bases and J lost 5; bases outside the gene matches: 11. The CDR3 length is 15 residues. The CDR3 region is CASSDGGTTRETQYF. The DNA of the CDR3 is TGTGCCAGCAGTGACGGGGGGACTACCCGGGAGACCCAGTACTTC.

V is TRBV11-3 and J is TRBJ2-1; D gene uncertain. The CDR3 covers 18 residues. V was clipped by 1 base and J by 0 bases, with 16 bases between them. CDR1 is SGHNT and CDR2 is YENEEA in the germline V gene. CDR3 amino acids: CASSLGGGYLSSYNEQFF. The CDR3 nucleotides read TGTGCCAGCAGCTTAGGAGGCGGTTATTTGAGCTCCTACAATGAGCAGTTCTTC. Using reference TRBV11-3 and TRBJ2-1 for the parts outside the CDR3, the full variable domain is EAGVVQSPRYKIIEKKQPVAFWCNPISGHNTLYWYLQNLGQGPELLIRYENEEAVDDSQLPKDRFSAERLKGVDSTLKIQPAELGDSAVYLCASSLGGGYLSSYNEQFFGPGTRLTVL.

This clonotype was picked up a small number of times. The chain recombines TRBV25-1 with TRBJ2-3; 7 positions match TRBD2. The J segment lost 4 bases and the V segment lost 3 bases, leaving 7 bases of the junction unmatched. There are 15 residues in the CDR3. Germline loops: CDR1 MGHDK, CDR2 SYGVNS. CDR3 coding DNA: TGTGCCAGCAGTGACCCTGGACTAGTCCCAGATACGCAGTATTTT. Its translation is CASSDPGLVPDTQYF.

This sequence joins TRBV28 and TRBJ2-2, with TRBD2 matching over 11 bases. This CDR3 has 14 amino acids. Trimming cost V 7 bases and J 7 bases; bases outside gene matches: 5. Germline-derived CDR1 and CDR2 are MDHEN and SYDVKM. In DNA form, the CDR3 reads TGTGCCAGCATAGCGGGAGGGCCGGGCGGGGAGCTGTTTTTT. This encodes CASIAGGPGGELFF.

Sample share makes this clonotype medium-sized (0.01 to 0.1%). The genes are TRBV20-1 and TRBJ1-2; D unresolved. The CDR3 covers 11 residues. V was shortened by 3 bases and J by 1 base, with 3 bases between the two germline ends. The germline gives CDR1 DFQATT, CDR2 SNEGSKA (reference sequence). CDR3 DNA: TGCAGTGCTAGTTTTAACTATGGCTACACCTTC. Amino acid sequence: CSASFNYGYTF.

The rearrangement joins TRBV6-1 to TRBJ1-2; 7 bases match TRBD1. Germline CDR1 reads MNHNS; CDR2 reads SASEGT. Trimming cost V 4 bases and J 8 bases; bases outside gene matches: 7. The CDR3 is made up of 13 amino acids. The CDR3 nucleotides are TGTGCCAGCAGTGCTTACAGGGGTTCCGGCTACACCTTC. It is translated as CASSAYRGSGYTF.

This clonotype is categorized as medium-sized. This chain uses TRBV7-6 with TRBJ1-5; possible D gene TRBD1, 6 bases. The germline V and J ends were trimmed by 5 bases and 5 bases, with 22 bases remaining between them. Germline assignment: CDR1 SGHVS and CDR2 FNYEAQ. The CDR3 is 17 residues long. CDR3 amino acids: CASSPEHGTYRDQPQHF. The CDR3 bases are TGTGCCAGCAGCCCTGAACATGGGACGTACAGGGATCAGCCCCAGCATTTT.

Relative to its sample, this clonotype is medium-sized. V gene TRBV4-1 combines with J gene TRBJ2-5; no reliable D call. CDR1 is MGHRA, CDR2 YSYEKL, per germline. Trimming removed 1 base at V and 6 bases at J, with 3 bases between. This CDR3 has 11 amino acids. The CDR3 protein is CASSQGQTQYF. DNA of the CDR3: TGCGCCAGCAGCCAAGGTCAGACCCAGTACTTC.

The chain recombines TRBV19 with TRBJ1-2; D gene uncertain. Germline V lookup: CDR1 LNHDA, CDR2 SQIVND (reference sequence). This CDR3 region has 15 residues. V lost 0 bases and J lost 0, with 8 bases in between. This CDR3 reads CASSIEGRSNYGYTF. In DNA form, the CDR3 reads TGTGCCAGTAGTATAGAAGGCAGATCTAACTATGGCTACACCTTC.

This clonotype is termed medium-sized. The chain carries TRBV7-2 and TRBJ1-5; a weak D match, TRBD1 (6 bases). CDR3 size: 13 residues. The V gene lost 5 bases and the J gene lost 5 bases, with 10 bases spanning the gap. From germline, CDR1 is SGHTA and CDR2 FQGNSA. CDR3 sequence: CASSPRGDQPQHF. The CDR3 DNA reads TGTGCCAGCAGCCCTAGGGGGGATCAGCCCCAGCATTTT.

The rearrangement links TRBV6-1 to TRBJ2-3; the D gene is possibly TRBD2 (6 bases). Germline values: CDR1 MNHNS, CDR2 SASEGT. Trimming stripped 1 base from V and 11 bases from J, with 22 bases between. The CDR3 has 16 residues. CDR3 loop: CASSEGAEGSRGGQYF. CDR3 nucleotide sequence: TGTGCCAGCAGTGAAGGGGCGGAGGGGTCTAGGGGCGGGCAGTATTTT.

By share, this clonotype counts as medium-sized. The rearrangement links TRBV7-2 to TRBJ2-5; 10 nucleotides match TRBD2. The germline CDR1 and CDR2 sequences are SGHTA and FQGNSA. V dropped 4 bases and J dropped 6; count of bases not matched to a gene: 8. This CDR3 is built from 15 residues. The CDR3 DNA reads as TGTGCCAGCAGCTCACAAGCGGGGGGGCGGCAGACCCAGTACTTC. Amino acid sequence: CASSSQAGGRQTQYF.

Within the sample, this clonotype is medium-sized. The chain recombines TRBV21-1 with TRBJ2-5; the DNA was not compared with TRBD2, the D call given in the table. TRBV21-1 is given as a pseudogene. This CDR3 has 16 residues. The CDR3 DNA reads TGTGCCAGCAGCACCCCTCCGGGCGGACCTCAAGAGACCCAGTACTTC. Protein sequence: CASSTPPGGPQETQYF.

In its sample, this clonotype was seen a few times. This sequence joins TRBV10-3 and TRBJ2-5; D is uncertain. This CDR3 is built from 12 residues. The V and J ends lost 3 bases and 5 bases respectively, with 7 bases between them. Germline lookup yields CDR1 ENHRY and CDR2 SYGVKD. CDR3 coding DNA: TGTGCCATCAGTGAAAGCGAGGAGACCCAGTACTTC. Protein product: CAISESEETQYF.